This entry is about one T cell receptor beta chain. The sample is drawn from a study of blood T cell repertoires in COVID-19. Across the whole study: Samples of COVID-19 (acute and convalescent) were obtained from the United States, Italy and Spain. Sources were T cells, B-cell-depleted T cells, or PBMCs; the material itself was cDNA or gDNA.

The authors' processing: By means of reference gene primer amplification, nucleated cell counts were estimated. Here immunoSEQ multiplex PCR was the method, and the copy in TCRdb shows in-frame clones only, minus some. The V and J calls and clone size come from that table; D and trimming were worked out from the DNA. The sample has some 210,000 clones, about four fifths seen once. The CDR3 contains 14 residues. V gave up 3 bases and J gave up 4 bases, with 11 bases separating them. Germline V CDR1 and CDR2: SGHDT, YYEEEE. The chain combines TRBV5-6 with TRBJ2-1; D possibly corresponds to TRBD2 (6 bases). The source is a woman in her thirties or forties with acute or convalescent COVID-19. The sample taken for sequencing was peripheral blood. The CDR3 reads CASSWRDPYNEQFF. In DNA, the CDR3 is TGTGCCAGCAGCTGGAGGGACCCTTACAATGAGCAGTTCTTC.